This T cell receptor (beta chain) is drawn from a study of read filtering for tumor transcriptome and immune sequencing. Study background: R-ISS stage counts were 8 for I, roughly 15 for II, about 7 for III. Broader study findings: Sorted CD138-negative bone marrow cells were not purified T cells. Correlation between methods rose after single-read clonotypes were removed.

This clonotype was seen ten or more times. Its antigen is as yet unknown. The library was built from around 400 ng RNA with molecular barcoded adaptors for alpha/delta and beta/gamma chains. TCRdb analysed the reads with MiXCR anew, one entry per CDR3 protein. The data contain tens of thousands of distinct CDR3 sequences, approximately 19% of them singletons. The V end was cut by 7 bases, the J end by 2 bases, with 12 bases between. The CDR3 sequence is 14 residues long. Bone marrow was sampled from every patient at the time of active disease. The receptor comes from a donor at least 40 years old with multiple myeloma. Input material: a population of CD138-negative cells sorted from bone marrow. V gene TRBV12-3 or TRBV12-4 combines with J gene TRBJ1-5, with D perhaps TRBD1 (5 bases). CDR3 DNA sequence: TGTGCCAGCATGTGGGGGTTCGGCAATCAGCCCCAGCATTTT. It encodes CASMWGFGNQPQHF.